The clone carrying this TCR beta chain was observed a few times. The repertoire was sequenced with immunoSEQ multiplex PCR; TCRdb's copy has only in-frame clones and lacks some. Of about 59,000 clones listed, approximately 79% were seen once; the top ten hold more than 3%. Trimming left V 6 bases short and J 6 bases short, with 9 bases between. Germline V lookup: CDR1 SGHVS, CDR2 FQNEAQ. The CDR3 contains 11 residues. The record originates from a study of blood T cell repertoires in COVID-19. Study information: The origin of the acute and convalescent COVID-19 samples was the United States, Italy and Spain. T cells, B-cell-depleted T cells, or PBMCs supplied cDNA or gDNA.

The source is a man between 60 and 75 years old with acute or convalescent COVID-19. The chain combines TRBV7-8 with TRBJ2-7; a weak D match, TRBD1 (5 bases). Material: peripheral blood. Here the CDR3 DNA reads TGTGCCAGCAGTATTAGGGGCGAGCAGTACTTC. It specifies CASSIRGEQYF.